This T cell receptor (beta chain) is from a study of identical twins. General study findings and limits: Researchers reported excess low generation probability among twin-shared out-of-frame alpha sequences.

This CDR3 region has 14 residues. CDR1 and CDR2 from the germline V gene are SGHRS and YFSETQ. The ends were cut back, 4 bases at V and 4 bases at J, with 13 bases in the middle. Each CDR3 protein gets one entry after TCRdb re-called the 5' RACE reads with MiXCR. The sample has around 570,000 distinct CDR3 sequences, 9% to 10% seen once; the top ten hold under 3%. This clonotype has a handful of counts. Its antigen is unidentified. The same specimen was also included in a second study, on yellow fever vaccine responses in identical twins. That investigation notes: Twins' vaccine T cell response reportedly gave the appearance of partial convergence and partial personalization.

This chain links TRBV5-1 with TRBJ2-3; TRBD1 might be the D (5 bases). This TCR came from a woman between 18 and 30 years old in good health. Sequenced material: PBMCs. CDR3 bases: TGCGCCAGCAGCATCCGCTTAGGGGCAGATACGCAGTATTTT. Protein sequence: CASSIRLGADTQYF.